Here is one TCR beta chain with its context. This specimen comes from a study of CD8+CD57+ T cells in acquired aplastic anemia. TCR beta VDJ and CDR3 were profiled, and genomic DNA was the template. MiXCR was run by TCRdb on the reads, yielding one entry per CDR3 protein. Here the sample spans around 150,000 distinct CDR3 sequences, around 45% being singletons. The CDR3 sequence is 15 residues long. Germline lookup yields CDR1 DFQATT and CDR2 SNEGSKA (reference sequence). The V segment lost 5 bases and the J segment 1 base; nucleotides outside the gene matches: 9. Sequencing input: sorted CD4+, CD8+, or CD8+CD57+ T cells (not recorded which) from PBMCs. The receptor was isolated from a human donor in good health. V usage is TRBV20-1 and J usage is TRBJ2-5; 8 bases match TRBD2. The CDR3 nucleotides are TGCAGTGCTGGGAAGCCGGGGACTAGCCAAGAGACCCAGTACTTC. Its translation is CSAGKPGTSQETQYF.